What follows are 18 T cell receptor beta chains derived from one specimen sequenced in a study of spatial heterogeneity in lung cancer. One entry per CDR3 protein results from TCRdb running MiXCR on the 5' RACE reads. The top ten clones hold 10% of a sample with around 20,000 distinct CDR3 sequences, around 6.4% of them seen once. Findings and limits, study-wide: Higher tumor mutation counts went along with higher counts of expanded intratumoral alpha and beta TCRs.

These receptors lack a known antigen. Time point defined: sample taken at primary tumor resection. The sequences come from lung tumor tissue, collected at surgery. Source of these receptors: a female donor with early-stage non-small cell lung cancer.

As to this clonotype: This beta chain is a stray sequence in a library constructed for alpha chains; its clone size is not meaningful. CDR3 residues: CASRRQGESGANVLTF. DNA of the CDR3: TGTGCCAGCAGAAGACAGGGAGAAAGTGGGGCCAACGTCCTGACTTTC. The rearrangement links TRBV2 to TRBJ2-6; 7 positions agree with TRBD1. The CDR3 loop spans 16 amino acids. V dropped 6 bases and J dropped 3; count of bases not matched to a gene: 8. Germline CDR1 is SNHLY and CDR2 is FYNNEI.

This clonotype was observed a few times. Because the library targeted alpha chains, this beta chain is an off-target read whose size means little. V usage is TRBV27 and J usage is TRBJ2-5; the D is unclear. The germline V gene encodes CDR1 MNHEY and CDR2 SMNVEV (reference sequence). The V end was cut by 8 bases, the J end by 4 bases, with 8 bases between. This CDR3 contains 11 residues. CDR3 sequence (DNA): TGTGCCAGCGGATTATCAGAGACCCAGTACTTC. Amino acids: CASGLSETQYF.

Remarks on this clonotype: The library was built for alpha chains, so this beta chain is an off-target read and its size means little. As DNA, the CDR3 is TGTGCCAGCAGTTGGGGGACTAGCGGGATATACAATGAGCAGTTCTTC. Translated: CASSWGTSGIYNEQFF. The V gene is TRBV27, the J gene TRBJ2-1; 13 positions match TRBD2. CDR1 is MNHEY, CDR2 SMNVEV, per germline (reference sequence). After removal of 4 bases from V and 4 bases from J, the junction contained 4 bases not matched to a gene. The CDR3 contains 16 residues.

This clonotype was seen ten or more times. For a library built for alpha chains, this beta chain is a stray read; little rests on its size. V is TRBV7-9 and J is TRBJ2-7; D might be TRBD2 (7 bases). This CDR3 comprises 13 residues. Germline CDR1 SEHNR, CDR2 FQNEAQ (reference sequence). The V end was cut by 5 bases, the J end by 5 bases, with 13 bases between. The CDR3 spells CASSRRGAHEQYF. CDR3 sequence (DNA): TGTGCCAGCAGCCGCCGGGGGGCCCACGAGCAGTACTTC.

This clonotype was found many times. This beta chain was picked up by a library intended for alpha chains and is off target, so its count carries little meaning. This chain connects TRBV9 to TRBJ2-1; TRBD2 might be the D (5 bases). Germline V gives CDR1 SGDLS, CDR2 YYNGEE. CDR3 length equals 12 residues. V was pared by 4 bases and J by 7 bases, with 9 bases between. In nucleotides, the CDR3 is TGTGCCAGCAGCCCACGGGATAATGAGCAGTTCTTC. As protein: CASSPRDNEQFF.

About this clonotype: Little can be read into the size of this beta chain, an off-target read in a library designed for alpha chains. The chain recombines TRBV12-3 or TRBV12-4 with TRBJ1-5, with D maybe TRBD1 (6 bases). V was shortened by 6 bases and J by 2 bases, with 14 bases between the two germline ends. The CDR3 contains 15 residues. As DNA, the CDR3 is TGTGCCAGCAGGACAGGAGCTTGGGGCAATCAGCCCCAGCATTTT. Translating gives CASRTGAWGNQPQHF.

This clonotype appeared a few times. This beta chain appears as a stray read in a library generated for alpha chains; its size is not informative. This chain links TRBV25-1 with TRBJ1-5; D not certain. The length of the CDR3 is 13 residues. The V end lost 4 bases, the J end lost 7 bases, and 11 bases lay between the germline ends. The V gene's germline CDR1 is MGHDK and CDR2 SYGVNS. The CDR3 loop reads CASSVTVGQPQHF. As DNA, the CDR3 is TGTGCCAGCAGTGTTACAGTAGGGCAGCCCCAGCATTTT.

This clonotype showed up just a few times. This beta chain slipped into a library made for alpha chains as a stray read, so its size is not meaningful. The V call is TRBV18, the J call TRBJ2-2; D is undetermined. The V end was cut by 6 bases, the J end by 7 bases, with 12 bases between. The CDR3 spans 13 residues. Germline CDR1 is KGHSH and CDR2 is LQKENI. The CDR3 protein is CASSQDRDGELFF. CDR3 in DNA: TGTGCCAGCTCCCAGGACCGAGACGGGGAGCTGTTTTTT. Full variable domain (outside the CDR3, taken from reference TRBV18 and TRBJ2-2): NAGVMQNPRHLVRRRGQEARLRCSPMKGHSHVYWYRQLPEEGLKFMVYLQKENIIDESGMPKERFSAEFPKEGPSILRIQQVVRGDSAAYFCASSQDRDGELFFGEGSRLTVL.

A note on this clonotype: Being off target in a library aimed at alpha chains, this beta chain has a size of little meaning. The chain recombines TRBV5-1 with TRBJ2-1; no clear D gene. The germline V gene has CDR1 SGHRS and CDR2 YFSETQ. Trimming pared 1 base from V and 7 bases from J, leaving 6 bases between. The length of the CDR3 is 12 residues. The CDR3 loop is CASSLNQNEQFF. The CDR3 DNA is TGCGCCAGCAGCTTGAACCAGAATGAGCAGTTCTTC.

A note on this clonotype: Since the library was made to target alpha chains, this beta chain is a stray read and its abundance is not meaningful. V is TRBV9 and J is TRBJ2-1; D perhaps matches TRBD1 (6 bases). Germline assignment: CDR1 SGDLS and CDR2 YYNGEE. V was trimmed by 2 bases and J by 7 bases, leaving 16 bases between them. This CDR3 comprises 15 residues. CDR3 DNA sequence: TGTGCCAGCAGCGTCTATGGACAGAGGGGGAATGAGCAGTTCTTC. Its translation is CASSVYGQRGNEQFF.

Notes on this clonotype: It may be a read error: a sequence one base away is much more abundant. For a library built for alpha chains, this beta chain is a stray read; little rests on its size. This chain joins TRBV12-3 or TRBV12-4 and TRBJ1-1, with D possibly being TRBD1 (6 bases). The CDR3 covers 14 residues. This CDR3 is CASRRQAMNTVAFF. The CDR3 nucleotides are TGTGCCAGCAGACGACAGGCCATGAACACTGTAGCTTTCTTT.

This clonotype was seen ten or more times. This beta chain slipped into a library made for alpha chains as a stray read, so its size is not meaningful. The chain's CDR3 is CASSLLDITSGNTIYF. CDR3 nucleotides: TGTGCCAGTAGTCTCCTCGACATCACCTCTGGAAACACCATATATTTT. The V gene is TRBV19, the J gene TRBJ1-3; D is undetermined. Per the germline V gene, CDR1 is LNHDA and CDR2 is SQIVND (reference sequence). CDR3 length: 16 amino acids. V was cut by 5 bases and J by 0 bases, with 14 bases left in between. The full variable domain, its missing parts supplied by reference TRBV19 and TRBJ1-3, is DGGITQSPKYLFRKEGQNVTLSCEQNLNHDAMYWYRQDPGQGLRLIYYSQIVNDFQKGDIAEGYSVSREKKESFPLTVTSAQKNPTAFYLCASSLLDITSGNTIYFGEGSWLTVV.

This clonotype was counted at least ten times. Because the library targeted alpha chains, this beta chain is an off-target read whose size means little. The chain combines TRBV29-1 with TRBJ2-1; TRBD2 is a possible D gene (7 bases). V was shortened by 6 bases and J by 6 bases, with 15 bases between the two germline ends. CDR1 SQVTM and CDR2 ANQGSEA come from the germline V gene. This CDR3 contains 13 residues. CDR3: CSVSSGDTNEQFF. CDR3 in DNA: TGCAGCGTCTCAAGCGGGGACACCAATGAGCAGTTCTTC.

A note on this clonotype: The library was designed around alpha chains, so this beta chain is a stray read whose abundance carries little weight. The chain couples TRBV7-2 to TRBJ2-6; D gene uncertain. This CDR3 is 16 amino acids long. Germline V gene data show CDR1 as SGHTA and CDR2 as FQGNSA. The V and J ends lost 5 bases and 1 base respectively, with 12 bases between them. The CDR3 here is CASSLTWGSGANVLTF. In DNA, the CDR3 is TGTGCCAGCAGCCTCACCTGGGGTTCTGGGGCCAACGTCCTGACTTTC.

This clonotype occurred many times. This beta chain is a stray read from a library made for alpha chains; its abundance is not meaningful. The V gene is TRBV7-2, the J gene TRBJ1-2; D remains ambiguous. The CDR3 totals 16 residues. Deletions cut 5 bases from V and 4 bases from J, with 20 bases between. CDR1 is SGHTA and CDR2 is FQGNSA in the germline V gene. In nucleotides, the CDR3 is TGTGCCAGCAGCACAGCCCCAGGTGCAGAAGGCTATGGCTACACCTTC. Its translation: CASSTAPGAEGYGYTF. Full variable domain (outside the CDR3, taken from reference TRBV7-2 and TRBJ1-2): GAGVSQSPSNKVTEKGKDVELRCDPISGHTALYWYRQSLGQGLEFLIYFQGNSAPDKSGLPSDRFSAERTGGSVSTLTIQRTQQEDSAVYLCASSTAPGAEGYGYTFGSGTRLTVV.

This clonotype is a singleton in its sample. The library was prepared for alpha chains; this beta chain is a stray read, so its frequency means little. CDR3 DNA sequence: TGTGCCAGCAGCTACCGGGACAGGGGCTACGAGCAGTACTTC. It encodes CASSYRDRGYEQYF. This chain uses TRBV3-1 with TRBJ2-7; 10 bases are a match to TRBD1. This CDR3 region has 14 residues. Per germline, CDR1 LGHDT and CDR2 YNNKEL (reference sequence). J gave up 3 bases and V 5 bases, and 4 bases lay outside the gene matches.

Details on this clonotype: This beta chain was picked up by a library intended for alpha chains and is off target, so its count carries little meaning. This chain uses TRBV7-2 with TRBJ2-4; 9 positions agree with TRBD1. CDR1 and CDR2 from the germline V gene are SGHTA and FQGNSA. This CDR3 spans 17 amino acids. The ends lost 4 bases at V and 4 bases at J; junction bases unmatched: 11. The CDR3 DNA follows: TGTGCCAGCAGCTATTTCACCGGGACAGGGTCGAAAAACATTCAGTACTTC. It translates to CASSYFTGTGSKNIQYF.

This clonotype was observed a handful of times. Since it is a stray read in a library aimed at alpha chains, this beta chain has a size that is not meaningful. This chain connects TRBV20-1 to TRBJ1-1; TRBD1 might be the D (6 bases). Germline CDR1 reads DFQATT; CDR2 reads SNEGSKA (reference sequence). The CDR3 has 13 amino acids. Trimming pared 6 bases from V and 4 bases from J, leaving 15 bases between. The CDR3: CSAFGSRGTEAFF. The CDR3 DNA follows: TGCAGTGCCTTCGGATCCAGGGGCACTGAAGCTTTCTTT.